The clone carrying this TCR beta chain was counted at least ten times. Amplified material comprised TCR beta CDR3 regions derived from RNA transcripts. HTBI-primed first-round RT-PCR preceded second-round multiplex PCR. From the multiplex PCR reads, TCRdb called clonotypes with MiXCR, one entry per CDR3 protein. This sample has hundreds of thousands of distinct CDR3 sequences, with over 15% found just once. The data originate from a study of Graves' ophthalmopathy and Graves' hyperthyroidism. Someone took the PBMCs out of around 10 ml of fresh peripheral blood. With 8 bases removed from V and 3 bases from J, the gap between germline ends came to 11 bases. The CDR3 contains 14 residues. Germline loops: CDR1 MNHNS, CDR2 SASEGT.

The material sequenced was peripheral blood. The TCR sequence derives from a woman younger than 35 with stable Graves' hyperthyroidism. This rearrangement joins TRBV6-1 to TRBJ1-6; D remains ambiguous. The CDR3 bases are TGTGCCAGCGGGGAGAGTAGCTATAATTCACCCCTCCACTTT. Residues: CASGESSYNSPLHF.